This T cell receptor beta chain was sequenced in a study of response to subunit inactivated influenza vaccine. TCRdb re-analysed the RT-PCR reads in MiXCR, keeping a single row per CDR3 protein. The sample has over 400,000 distinct CDR3 sequences; 13% are singletons. Material: PBMCs from blood, obtained roughly 48 days after vaccination. The TCR sequence derives from a man between 50 and 59 years old who received an inactivated influenza vaccine.

The CDR3 coding sequence is TGTGCCAGCAGCGTAGGGCCAGGACAAGAGACCCAGTACTTC. It specifies CASSVGPGQETQYF. The rearrangement uses TRBV9 and TRBJ2-5; no definite D call. The CDR3 extends over 14 amino acids. V gave up 0 bases and J gave up 2 bases, with 8 bases separating them. The germline gives CDR1 SGDLS, CDR2 YYNGEE.